The source of this T cell receptor (beta chain) is a study of T cell responses to AZD1222 COVID-19 vaccine. With 5 bases clipped from V and 4 bases from J, the junction kept 10 bases outside the gene matches. From germline, CDR1 is SGHTA and CDR2 FQGNSA. The length of the CDR3 is 15 residues. A word on this clone: Its specificity is unknown.

Profiled with immunoSEQ multiplex PCR; TCRdb holds only in-frame clones, not every one. The sample yields over 100,000 clones, around 90% seen once. Whole-study findings and limits: White British ancestry dominated among donors, who included more females, and clonal diversity was possibly underestimated. Targets within unmutated variant regions were reportedly found for nearly half of spike-specific TCRs.

The V gene is TRBV7-2, the J gene TRBJ1-1, with 7 bases fitting TRBD1. The source of this sequence is an adult in good health. The source was peripheral blood, collected on day 0 of MenACWY control vaccination. The CDR3 DNA sequence: TGTGCCAGCAGCACCCGACAGGGTGTAAGCACTGAAGCTTTCTTT. This codes for CASSTRQGVSTEAFF.